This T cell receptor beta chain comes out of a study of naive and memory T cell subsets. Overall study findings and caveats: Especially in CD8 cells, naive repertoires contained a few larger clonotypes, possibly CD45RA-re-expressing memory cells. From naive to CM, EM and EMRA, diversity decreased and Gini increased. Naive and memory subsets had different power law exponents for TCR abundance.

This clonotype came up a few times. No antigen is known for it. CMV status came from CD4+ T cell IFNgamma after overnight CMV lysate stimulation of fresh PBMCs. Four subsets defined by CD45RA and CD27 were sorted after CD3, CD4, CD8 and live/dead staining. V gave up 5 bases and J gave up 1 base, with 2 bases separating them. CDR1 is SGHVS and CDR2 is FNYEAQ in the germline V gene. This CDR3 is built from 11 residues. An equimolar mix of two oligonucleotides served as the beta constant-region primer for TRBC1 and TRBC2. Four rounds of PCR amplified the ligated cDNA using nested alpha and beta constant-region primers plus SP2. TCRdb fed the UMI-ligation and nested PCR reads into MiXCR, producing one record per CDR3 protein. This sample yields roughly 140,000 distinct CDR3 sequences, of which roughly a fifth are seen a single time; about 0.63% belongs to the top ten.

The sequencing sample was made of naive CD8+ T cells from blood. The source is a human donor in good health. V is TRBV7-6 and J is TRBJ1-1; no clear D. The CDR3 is CASSTNTEAFF. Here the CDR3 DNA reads TGTGCCAGCAGCACGAACACTGAAGCTTTCTTT.